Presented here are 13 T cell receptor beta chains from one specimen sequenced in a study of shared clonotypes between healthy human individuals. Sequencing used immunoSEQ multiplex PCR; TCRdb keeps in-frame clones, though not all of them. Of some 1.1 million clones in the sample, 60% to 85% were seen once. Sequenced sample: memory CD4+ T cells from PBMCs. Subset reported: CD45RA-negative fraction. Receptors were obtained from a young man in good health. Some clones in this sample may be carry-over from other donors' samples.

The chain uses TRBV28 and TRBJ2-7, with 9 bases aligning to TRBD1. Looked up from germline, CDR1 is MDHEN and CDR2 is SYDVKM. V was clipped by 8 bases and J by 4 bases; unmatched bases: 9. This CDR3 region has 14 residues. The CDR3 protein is CASSVWDRVYEQYF. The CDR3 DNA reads TGTGCCAGCTCAGTTTGGGACAGGGTGTACGAGCAGTACTTC.

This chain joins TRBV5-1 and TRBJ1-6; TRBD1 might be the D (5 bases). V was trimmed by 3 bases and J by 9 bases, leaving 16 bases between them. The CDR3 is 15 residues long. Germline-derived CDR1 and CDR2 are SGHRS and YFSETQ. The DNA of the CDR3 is TGCGCCAGCAGCTCGGGGGACGGCGGTGGTTCACCCCTCCACTTT. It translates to CASSSGDGGGSPLHF. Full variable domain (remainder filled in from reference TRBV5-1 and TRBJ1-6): KAGVTQTPRYLIKTRGQQVTLSCSPISGHRSVSWYQQTPGQGLQFLFEYFSETQRNKGNFPGRFSGRQFSNSRSEMNVSTLELGDSALYLCASSSGDGGGSPLHFGNGTRLTVT.

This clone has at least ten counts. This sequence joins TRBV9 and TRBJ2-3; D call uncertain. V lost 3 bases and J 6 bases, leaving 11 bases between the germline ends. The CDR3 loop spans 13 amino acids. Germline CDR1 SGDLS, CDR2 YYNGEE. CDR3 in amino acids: CASSESTMDTQYF. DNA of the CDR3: TGTGCCAGCAGCGAGTCGACGATGGATACGCAGTATTTT. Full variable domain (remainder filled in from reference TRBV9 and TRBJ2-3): DSGVTQTPKHLITATGQRVTLRCSPRSGDLSVYWYQQSLDQGLQFLIQYYNGEERAKGNILERFSAQQFPDLHSELNLSSLELGDSALYFCASSESTMDTQYFGPGTRLTVL.

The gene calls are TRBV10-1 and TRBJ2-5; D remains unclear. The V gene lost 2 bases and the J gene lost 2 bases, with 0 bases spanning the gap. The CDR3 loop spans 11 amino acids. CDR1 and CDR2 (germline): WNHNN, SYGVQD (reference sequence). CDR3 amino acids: CASSEQETQYF. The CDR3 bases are TGCGCCAGCAGTGAGCAAGAGACCCAGTACTTC.

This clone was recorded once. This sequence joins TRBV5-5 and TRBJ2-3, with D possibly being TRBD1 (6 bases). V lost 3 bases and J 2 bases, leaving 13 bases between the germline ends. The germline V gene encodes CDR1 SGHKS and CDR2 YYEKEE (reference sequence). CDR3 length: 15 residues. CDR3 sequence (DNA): TGTGCCAGCAGCTGGGACACCTATGCCACAGATACGCAGTATTTT. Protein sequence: CASSWDTYATDTQYF.

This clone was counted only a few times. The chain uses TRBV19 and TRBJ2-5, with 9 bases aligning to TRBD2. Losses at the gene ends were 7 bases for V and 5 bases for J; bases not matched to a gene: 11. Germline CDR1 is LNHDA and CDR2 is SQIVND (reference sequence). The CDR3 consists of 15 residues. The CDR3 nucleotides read TGTGCCAGTATATGTAGCGGGAGAGGCCGGGAGACCCAGTACTTC. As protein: CASICSGRGRETQYF.

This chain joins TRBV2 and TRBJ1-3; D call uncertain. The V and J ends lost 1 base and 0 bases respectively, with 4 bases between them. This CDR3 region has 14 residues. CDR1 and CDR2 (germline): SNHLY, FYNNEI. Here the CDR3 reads CASSEDNSGNTIYF. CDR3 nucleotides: TGTGCCAGCAGTGAAGACAACTCTGGAAACACCATATATTTT.

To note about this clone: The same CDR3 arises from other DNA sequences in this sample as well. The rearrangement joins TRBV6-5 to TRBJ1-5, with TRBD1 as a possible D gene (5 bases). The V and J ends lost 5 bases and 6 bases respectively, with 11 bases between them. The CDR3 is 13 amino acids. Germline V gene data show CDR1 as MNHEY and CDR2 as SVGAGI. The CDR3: CASSTGGGQPQHF. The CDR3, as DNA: TGTGCCAGCAGTACGGGGGGGGGTCAGCCCCAGCATTTT.

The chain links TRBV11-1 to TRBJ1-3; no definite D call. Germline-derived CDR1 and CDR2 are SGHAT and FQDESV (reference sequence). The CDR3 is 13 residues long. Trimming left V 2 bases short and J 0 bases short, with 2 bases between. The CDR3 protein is CASSLLSGNTIYF. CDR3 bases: TGTGCCAGCAGCTTACTCTCTGGAAACACCATATATTTT.

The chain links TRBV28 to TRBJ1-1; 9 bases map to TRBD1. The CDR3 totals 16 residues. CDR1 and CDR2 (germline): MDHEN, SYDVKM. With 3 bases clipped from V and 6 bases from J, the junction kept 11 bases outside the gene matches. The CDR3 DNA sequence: TGTGCCAGCAGTTTGCTTCCGGGACAGGGAGAGGCTGAAGCTTTCTTT. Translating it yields CASSLLPGQGEAEAFF.

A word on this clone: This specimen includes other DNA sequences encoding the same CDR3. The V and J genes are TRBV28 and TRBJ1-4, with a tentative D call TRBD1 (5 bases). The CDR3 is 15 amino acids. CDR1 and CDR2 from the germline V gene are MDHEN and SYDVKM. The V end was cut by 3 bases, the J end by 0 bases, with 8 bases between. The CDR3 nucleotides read TGTGCCAGCAGTTTGTCGGGGGCAACTAATGAAAAACTGTTTTTT. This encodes CASSLSGATNEKLFF. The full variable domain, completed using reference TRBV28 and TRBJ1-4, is DVKVTQSSRYLVKRTGEKVFLECVQDMDHENMFWYRQDPGLGLRLIYFSYDVKMKEKGDIPEGYSVSREKKERFSLILESASTNQTSMYLCASSLSGATNEKLFFGSGTQLSVL.

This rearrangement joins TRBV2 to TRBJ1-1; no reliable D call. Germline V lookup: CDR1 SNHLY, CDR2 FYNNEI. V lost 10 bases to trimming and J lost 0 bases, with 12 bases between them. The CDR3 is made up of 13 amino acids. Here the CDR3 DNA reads TGTGCCACTCACGAGGGAGTGAACACTGAAGCTTTCTTT. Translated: CATHEGVNTEAFF.

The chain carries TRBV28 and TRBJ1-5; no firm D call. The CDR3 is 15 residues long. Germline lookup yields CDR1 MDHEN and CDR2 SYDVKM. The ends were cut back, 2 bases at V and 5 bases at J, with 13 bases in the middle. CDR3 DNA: TGTGCCAGCAGTTTAATCCGGGGAAGGCATCAGCCCCAGCATTTT. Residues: CASSLIRGRHQPQHF.